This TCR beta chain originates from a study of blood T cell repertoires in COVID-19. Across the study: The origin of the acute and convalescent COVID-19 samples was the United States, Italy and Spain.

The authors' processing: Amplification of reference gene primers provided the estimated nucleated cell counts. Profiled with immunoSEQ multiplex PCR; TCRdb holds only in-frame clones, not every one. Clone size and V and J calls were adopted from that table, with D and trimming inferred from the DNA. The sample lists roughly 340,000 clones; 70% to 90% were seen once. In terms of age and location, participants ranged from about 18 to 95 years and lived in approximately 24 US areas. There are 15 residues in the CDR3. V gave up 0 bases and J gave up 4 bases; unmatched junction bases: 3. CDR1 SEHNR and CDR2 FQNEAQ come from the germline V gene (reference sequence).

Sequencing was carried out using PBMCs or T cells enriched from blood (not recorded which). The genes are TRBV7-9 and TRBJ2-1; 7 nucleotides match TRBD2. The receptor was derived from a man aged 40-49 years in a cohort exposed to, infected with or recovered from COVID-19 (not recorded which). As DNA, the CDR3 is TGTGCCAGCAGCTTAGCGGGAGGGTGGTACAATGAGCAGTTCTTC. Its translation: CASSLAGGWYNEQFF.